These T cell receptor beta chains were read from a single sample in a study of blood T cell repertoires in COVID-19. Data came from immunoSEQ multiplex PCR; TCRdb stores just in-frame clones and leaves some out. There are 380,000 or so clones in the sample; approximately 88% occur only once, and roughly 1.2% lies in the top ten. The specimen sequenced was peripheral blood. These receptors came from a man aged 40-49 years with acute or convalescent COVID-19. CDR3s include the opening cysteine and the closing phenylalanine or tryptophan. D genes are given only for firm matches. Only part of the rows carry a size: once, few, many, or a class if the clone is expanded.

J,D,size,V,DNA,CDR3
TRBJ2-7,-,-,TRBV28,TGTGCCAGCAGTTGGGTCGAAGAGGGTAGCTACGAGCAGTACTTC,CASSWVEEGSYEQYF
TRBJ1-1,-,-,TRBV3-1/TRBV3-2,TGTGCCAGCAGCCAAGATTCCGGGATGGTCACTGAAGCTTTCTTT,CASSQDSGMVTEAFF
TRBJ2-1,-,-,TRBV5-4,TGTGCCAGCAGCTTGCCCCGCTCCCTAGAACTGAACTTCTACAATGAGCAGTTCTTC,CASSLPRSLELNFYNEQFF
TRBJ2-2,-,few,TRBV14,TGTGCCAGCAGCCAAGACAGTTACAACACCGGGGAGCTGTTTTTT,CASSQDSYNTGELFF
TRBJ2-1,-,-,TRBV2,TGTGCCAGCAGTCAACAGGTATTCTCCTACAATGAGCAGTTCTTC,CASSQQVFSYNEQFF
TRBJ1-1,-,-,TRBV10-2,TGCGCCAGCAGTGAGTTTCGGGTTTTGAACACTGAAGCTTTCTTT,CASSEFRVLNTEAFF
TRBJ1-1,TRBD1,-,TRBV10-3,TGTGCCATCAGCGTCGGGACAGGGCGGAACACTGAAGCTTTCTTT,CAISVGTGRNTEAFF
TRBJ2-5,-,-,TRBV5-1,TGCGCCAGCAGGGTCGGAGAGACCCAGTACTTC,CASRVGETQYF
TRBJ2-1,TRBD2,-,TRBV4-1,TGCGCCAGCAGCCTGGGGCCGGGACTAGCGGGGGGGCGTTGGGATGAGCAGTTCTTC,CASSLGPGLAGGRWDEQFF
TRBJ1-5,-,-,TRBV19,TGTGCCAGTAGTCCGAGGGTCGGTAATCAGCCCCAGCATTTT,CASSPRVGNQPQHF
TRBJ2-3,TRBD2,-,TRBV7-3,TGTGCCAGCAGCCAGCGGGGACTAGCGGGAGTGAGCACAGATACGCAGTATTTT,CASSQRGLAGVSTDTQYF
TRBJ2-7,TRBD2,-,TRBV6-6,TGTGCCACTTTCGCGGGGCGGGAGATTTACGAGCAGTACTTC,CATFAGREIYEQYF
TRBJ1-2,TRBD1,-,TRBV18,TGTGCCAGCCGCGGGACAGCTAACTATGGCTACACCTTC,CASRGTANYGYTF
TRBJ2-1,-,-,TRBV27,TGTGCCAGCAGTTCCGGTTACTACAATGAGCAGTTCTTC,CASSSGYYNEQFF
TRBJ1-2,TRBD1,-,TRBV18,TGTGCCAGCTCACAGAGGGACAGGGACCCAACTATTCTCTATGGCTACACCTTC,CASSQRDRDPTILYGYTF
TRBJ1-1,-,-,TRBV29-1,TGCAGCGTTGTTCAGGTGGTCACTGAAGCTTTCTTT,CSVVQVVTEAFF
TRBJ2-3,-,-,TRBV6-4,TGTGCCAGCAGTGTTTCAACGGGGGTGAATATGCAGTATTTT,CASSVSTGVNMQYF
TRBJ1-5,TRBD1,-,TRBV5-6,TGTGCCAGCAGCTTGGAAGGGGGCGCCGATCAGCCCCAGCATTTT,CASSLEGGADQPQHF
TRBJ1-2,-,-,TRBV28,TGTGCCAGCAGTTTGGAAGTCCGCCAGGGGGGCTACACCTTC,CASSLEVRQGGYTF
TRBJ2-7,TRBD2,-,TRBV5-4,TGTGCCAGCAGCCCGACTAGCGGACCGTACGAGCAGTACTTC,CASSPTSGPYEQYF
TRBJ1-4,-,-,TRBV4-1,TGCGCCAGCAGCCAACGACAGACAATAAGAAGACAGCTTAATGAAAAACTGTTTTTT,CASSQRQTIRRQLNEKLFF
TRBJ1-6,-,-,TRBV27,TGTGCCAGCAGTTTGACGTCGGAGAGCTCCTATAATTCACCCCTCCACTTT,CASSLTSESSYNSPLHF
TRBJ2-7,TRBD1,-,TRBV11-2,TGTGCCAGCAGCCGGACAGGGGGTATCTACGAGCAGTACTTC,CASSRTGGIYEQYF
TRBJ1-5,-,-,TRBV4-2,TGTGCCAGCAGCCAAGAGGAGGGCGGCAATCAGCCCCAGCATTTT,CASSQEEGGNQPQHF
TRBJ2-7,TRBD1,few,TRBV7-2,TGTGCCAGCAGCTTTGGGACAGGGGGCATTCCGACCTACGAGCAGTACTTC,CASSFGTGGIPTYEQYF
TRBJ1-1,-,once,TRBV20-1,TGCAGTGCTAGAGATAATGTGGCTTTCTTT,CSARDNVAFF
TRBJ1-5,-,-,TRBV7-9,TGTGCCAGCTCACGAGGCAATCAGCCCCAGCATTTT,CASSRGNQPQHF
TRBJ2-7,-,few,TRBV5-4,TGTGCCAGCAGATCGGACGGGAACTCCTACGAGCAGTACTTC,CASRSDGNSYEQYF
TRBJ1-5,-,-,TRBV19,TGTGCCAGTAGTGAGGCGGGGCCCCAGCCCCAGCATTTT,CASSEAGPQPQHF
TRBJ1-6,-,-,TRBV4-2,TGTGCCAGCAGCCCAGAGTTCGGTTCCTATAATTCACCCCTCCACTTT,CASSPEFGSYNSPLHF